This T cell receptor (beta chain) was identified during a study of vaccination effects on CD4 cells after COVID-19. Measured with immunoSEQ multiplex PCR; TCRdb has only the in-frame clones, and not every one. The sample carries 20,000 to 25,000 clones, 70% to 80% recorded once. With the ViraFEST assay, the study expanded antigen-specific CD4+ T cells using viral peptide pools, then sequenced them. Following 10 days of culture, CD4+ T cells were isolated. This person caught SARS-CoV-2 sometime from March to December 2020, and PCR testing confirmed the infection. In regard to this clone: The antigen is undetermined.

CDR1 and CDR2 from the germline V gene are SGDLS and YYNGEE. The CDR3 runs 15 residues. V lost 0 bases and J 8 bases, leaving 15 bases between the germline ends. The receptor was derived from a human donor who had a prior SARS-CoV-2 infection. The sample in question was CD4+ T cells from PBMCs cultured with a peptide pool, obtained before COVID-19 vaccination. V and J are TRBV9 and TRBJ2-1; D is ambiguous. CDR3 loop: CASSVGTDLSDEQFF. The CDR3 bases are TGTGCCAGCAGCGTAGGCACAGATCTATCCGATGAGCAGTTCTTC.